This is a list of T cell receptor beta chains from one sample in a study of metastatic and nonmetastatic thyroid tumors. TCRdb re-called the PCR reads with MiXCR. Among tens of thousands of clones listed, 15% to 20% were seen once. Sequencing was done on a sample of blood. Every receptor here comes from a female donor with papillary thyroid cancer or a benign thyroid nodule (not recorded which). Some clones in this sample may be carry-over from other donors' samples. Each CDR3 is given with its conserved first and last residue. The D gene is left open where the match is weak. Expanded clones get a size class; other rows say once, few or many, or leave the size out.

clone size	D gene	V gene	J gene	CDR3 DNA	CDR3 protein
NA	TRBD1	TRBV20-1	TRBJ2-7	TGCAGTTCTAGGCTTGGGACAGGGGGGGGCCACGAGCAGTACTTC	CSSRLGTGGGHEQYF
NA	NA	TRBV28	TRBJ2-1	TGTGCCAGCAGGTCCCCCGTAGCTTCCGTTCGCAATGAGCAGTTCTTC	CASRSPVASVRNEQFF
many	NA	TRBV20-1	TRBJ2-7	TGCAGTGCTGCACAGGCACTCGCGGGCTACGAGCAGTACTTC	CSAAQALAGYEQYF
many	TRBD2	TRBV20-1	TRBJ2-1	TGCAGTGCTAGTTTCATAGCGGGAGCGTCATACAATGAGCAGTTCTTC	CSASFIAGASYNEQFF
NA	NA	TRBV4-1	TRBJ1-2	TGCGCCAGCAGCCAAGATAAAGTAGAGTCGGGACACGGATATGGCTACACCTTC	CASSQDKVESGHGYGYTF
many	NA	TRBV6-1	TRBJ2-7	TGTGCCAGCAGTGCAGCCTACGAGCAGTACTTC	CASSAAYEQYF
many	TRBD1	TRBV7-9	TRBJ1-1	TGTGCCAGCAGCCTGGGAGGGGGCCGAACTGAAGCTTTCTTT	CASSLGGGRTEAFF
NA	NA	TRBV18	TRBJ2-1	TGTGCCAGCTCACCACCGTCCTACAATGAGCAGTTCTTC	CASSPPSYNEQFF
NA	TRBD2	TRBV6-1	TRBJ2-5	TGTGCCATCTCGAGGGCTAGCGGGGAGACCCAGTACTTC	CAISRASGETQYF
many	NA	TRBV4-1	TRBJ2-2	TGCGCCAGCAGCCAAGTCCAGGCCCACACCGGGGAGCTGTTTTTT	CASSQVQAHTGELFF
NA	TRBD2	TRBV2	TRBJ2-1	TGTGCCAGCAGTCGACTAGCGGGAACATACAATGAGCAGTTCTTC	CASSRLAGTYNEQFF